The T cell receptor beta chain described here comes from a study of blood T cell repertoires in COVID-19. Methods used by the authors: Amplification of reference gene primers provided the estimated nucleated cell counts. Here immunoSEQ multiplex PCR was the method, and the copy in TCRdb shows in-frame clones only, minus some. V and J calls and clone size come straight from that table; D and trimming were deduced from the DNA. The table lists about 110,000 clones, 88% of them singletons. The sequencing input was peripheral blood. This receptor was taken from a human donor in a cohort sampled during active COVID-19.

The CDR3 protein is CASSEFLTPYSNQPQHF. The CDR3, as DNA: TGTGCCAGCAGTGAATTTCTGACACCCTATAGCAATCAGCCCCAGCATTTT. The genes are TRBV2 and TRBJ1-5; no reliable D call. The CDR3 consists of 17 residues. V gave up 2 bases and J gave up 0 bases, with 14 bases separating them. Germline-derived CDR1 and CDR2 are SNHLY and FYNNEI.